Following are 29 T cell receptor beta chains from one sample sequenced in a study. MiXCR, applied by TCRdb to the 5' RACE reads, yields one record per CDR3 protein. The sample lists about 54,000 distinct CDR3 sequences; roughly 18% were seen once. The sequencing sample was made of naive CD4+ T cells sorted from blood. Subset here: naive CD4+ T cells, CD4+CD45RA+CD25-. The receptors derive from a female donor with breast cancer.

This clonotype was seen only once. V and J are TRBV30 and TRBJ2-7; D not resolved. Germline CDR1 and CDR2: GTSNPN and SVGIG (reference sequence). This CDR3 has 11 amino acids. The V end lost 8 bases, the J end lost 4 bases, and 12 bases lay between the germline ends. CDR3 in DNA: TGTGCCAGTGGCTATCGGTACGAGCAGTACTTC. It yields the protein CASGYRYEQYF.

CDR3 amino acids: CASSPRTEINTGELFF. The CDR3 bases are TGTGCCAGCAGCCCCAGGACAGAGATAAACACCGGGGAGCTGTTTTTT. The chain has TRBV7-6 and TRBJ2-2, with D perhaps TRBD1 (6 bases). The CDR3 is 16 amino acids. V lost 5 bases and J lost 2, with 15 bases in between. The germline gives CDR1 SGHVS, CDR2 FNYEAQ.

There are a few counts of this clonotype. The chain carries TRBV5-6 and TRBJ1-1; D gene unclear. CDR1 and CDR2 from the germline V gene are SGHDT and YYEEEE. V shed 2 bases and J shed 2 bases, with 7 bases lying between them. The CDR3 sequence is 13 residues long. CDR3 in DNA: TGTGCCAGCAGCTTAGCAGATAACACTGAAGCTTTCTTT. Encoded protein: CASSLADNTEAFF.

This clonotype qualifies as medium-sized. The J gene is TRBJ2-7, the V gene TRBV5-1; 9 bases are shared with TRBD1. Per the germline V gene, CDR1 is SGHRS and CDR2 is YFSETQ. The CDR3 contains 16 residues. Trimming at V came to 3 bases and at J to 4 bases, leaving 11 bases not matched to a gene. CDR3 residues: CASSSPGWGQGYEQYF. As DNA, the CDR3 is TGCGCCAGCAGCTCCCCGGGTTGGGGACAGGGTTACGAGCAGTACTTC.

The sample holds a few counts of this clonotype. The CDR3 coding sequence is TGCAGTGCTAGAGATCCGGGACAGGGGATGGGGGCCAACGTCCTGACTTTC. This gives the protein CSARDPGQGMGANVLTF. The chain employs TRBV20-1 and TRBJ2-6, with 10 bases matching TRBD1. The junction had 6 bases not matched to a gene; V was cut back by 0 bases and J by 4 bases. In germline, CDR1 is DFQATT, CDR2 SNEGSKA (reference sequence). The CDR3 has 17 residues.

This clonotype was picked up many times. This chain links TRBV20-1 with TRBJ1-2, with 9 bases aligning to TRBD1. The CDR3 extends over 20 amino acids. Germline V lookup: CDR1 DFQATT, CDR2 SNEGSKA (reference sequence). V trimming: 0 bases; J trimming: 7 bases; junction bases outside the gene matches: 24. This CDR3 reads CSARDPPRRGQGLTRGGYTF. The CDR3 DNA sequence: TGCAGTGCTAGAGATCCTCCAAGACGGGGACAGGGCCTAACAAGGGGTGGCTACACCTTC.

This clonotype was found once. Since no conserved phenylalanine or tryptophan closes the CDR3, a read error is the likely cause. The CDR3 nucleotides read TGTGCCAACAGCTTAGGGACAGCCAACACTGAAGCTTTCTGT. It yields the protein CANSLGTANTEAFC. The chain recombines TRBV7-9 with TRBJ1-1; 7 bases agree with TRBD1. CDR3 size: 14 residues. Germline lookup yields CDR1 SEHNR and CDR2 FQNEAQ (reference sequence).

The chain combines TRBV20-1 with TRBJ2-1; TRBD2 might be the D (7 bases). The CDR3 extends over 18 amino acids. V was pared by 6 bases and J by 0 bases, with 24 bases between. Germline V CDR1 and CDR2: DFQATT, SNEGSKA (reference sequence). Here the CDR3 reads CSANMGGAPTLSYNEQFF. In DNA, the CDR3 is TGCAGTGCAAATATGGGGGGGGCCCCCACCCTCTCCTACAATGAGCAGTTCTTC.

The chain carries TRBV5-1 and TRBJ2-3; tentative D call: TRBD2 (6 bases). The CDR3 length is 14 residues. Trimming took off 9 bases at V and 0 bases at J, with 14 bases between the two ends. Germline loops: CDR1 SGHRS, CDR2 YFSETQ. The CDR3 spells CATRIAVSTDTQYF. DNA for the CDR3: TGCGCCACCCGAATAGCGGTTAGCACAGATACGCAGTATTTT.

This clonotype was found many times. The genes are TRBV7-3 and TRBJ1-5; 8 bases agree with TRBD1. The junction had 3 bases not matched to a gene; V was cut back by 3 bases and J by 2 bases. CDR1 is SGHTA and CDR2 is FQGTGA in the germline V gene. The CDR3 is made up of 15 amino acids. CDR3 residues: CASSLDRAGNQPQHF. The CDR3 nucleotides read TGTGCCAGCAGCTTGGACAGGGCGGGCAATCAGCCCCAGCATTTT.

Worth noting for this clonotype: A much larger clone differs from this one at a single base, so this may be a read error. The rearrangement links TRBV7-2 to TRBJ2-1; the match to TRBD2 covers 13 bases. The trim removed 5 bases at V and 4 bases at J, leaving 11 bases unmatched. CDR3 length: 18 residues. CDR1 is SGHTA and CDR2 is FQGNSA in the germline V gene. The CDR3 is CASSTRTRTSGRYNEQFF. Here the CDR3 DNA reads TGTGCCAGCAGCACCCGAACCAGGACTAGCGGGAGATACAATGAGCAGTTCTTC.

The genes are TRBV5-1 and TRBJ2-7; 10 positions agree with TRBD2. The CDR3 contains 15 residues. CDR1 is SGHRS, CDR2 YFSETQ, per germline. The V gene end was trimmed by 4 bases and the J gene end by 0 bases; junction bases not matched to a gene: 4. CDR3 sequence reads: CASSISSGSSYEQYF. The CDR3 DNA follows: TGCGCCAGCAGCATCTCTAGCGGGAGCTCCTACGAGCAGTACTTC.

This clonotype was picked up many times. V usage is TRBV19 and J usage is TRBJ1-1; D remains unclear. V lost 3 bases and J lost 1, with 6 bases in between. Germline V CDR1 and CDR2: LNHDA, SQIVND (reference sequence). The CDR3 spans 13 residues. CDR3: CASSISRNTEAFF. CDR3 nucleotide sequence: TGTGCCAGTAGTATCTCCAGGAACACTGAAGCTTTCTTT.

The rearrangement uses TRBV30 and TRBJ2-1; 8 nucleotides agree with TRBD2. The CDR3 loop spans 12 amino acids. Losses at the gene ends were 2 bases for V and 12 bases for J; bases not matched to a gene: 6. The germline V gene has CDR1 GTSNPN and CDR2 SVGIG (reference sequence). The CDR3 spells CAWSPSGSGQFF. The CDR3 nucleotides are TGTGCCTGGAGTCCCAGCGGGAGCGGGCAGTTCTTC.

This clonotype was observed a few times. V gene TRBV5-1 combines with J gene TRBJ2-6; D is perhaps TRBD1 (5 bases). The CDR3 runs 17 residues. The V gene's germline CDR1 is SGHRS and CDR2 YFSETQ. With 3 bases removed from V and 2 bases from J, the gap between germline ends came to 15 bases. CDR3 nucleotides: TGCGCCAGCAGCTCTCGTTTCGACAGCCCTGGGGCCAACGTCCTGACTTTC. The encoded protein is CASSSRFDSPGANVLTF.

V usage is TRBV20-1 and J usage is TRBJ2-7, with 7 bases aligning to TRBD2. The germline gives CDR1 DFQATT, CDR2 SNEGSKA (reference sequence). CDR3 length equals 15 residues. V was pared by 0 bases and J by 0 bases, with 5 bases of the junction left unmatched. The CDR3, as DNA: TGCAGTGCTAGAGATCTCCTAGCGGCCTCCTACGAGCAGTACTTC. It encodes CSARDLLAASYEQYF.

The gene calls are TRBV28 and TRBJ2-1; 12 nucleotides line up with TRBD2. The junction had 11 bases not matched to a gene; V was cut back by 7 bases and J by 7 bases. From germline, CDR1 is MDHEN and CDR2 SYDVKM. The CDR3 totals 16 residues. CDR3 protein: CASNVLAGGPGNEQFF. The CDR3 DNA follows: TGTGCCAGCAACGTTCTAGCGGGAGGGCCCGGGAATGAGCAGTTCTTC.

There are a few counts of this clonotype. The DNA for the CDR3 is TGCGCCAGCAGCTTCGTAACCCTCACAGATACGCAGTATTTT. Its protein is CASSFVTLTDTQYF. The chain recombines TRBV5-1 with TRBJ2-3; D remains unclear. Trimming pared 2 bases from V and 2 bases from J, leaving 9 bases between. CDR1 and CDR2 from the germline V gene are SGHRS and YFSETQ. The CDR3 loop spans 14 amino acids.

The chain links TRBV5-5 to TRBJ2-2, with 7 bases identical to TRBD2. The CDR3 is 14 residues long. V trimming: 3 bases; J trimming: 9 bases; junction bases outside the gene matches: 8. The germline gives CDR1 SGHKS, CDR2 YYEKEE (reference sequence). CDR3 sequence: CASSSGLLGRELFF. In DNA, the CDR3 is TGTGCCAGCAGCTCGGGACTATTGGGCCGGGAGCTGTTTTTT. Based on the CDR3 plus reference TRBV5-5 and TRBJ2-2, the full variable domain is DAGVTQSPTHLIKTRGQQVTLRCSPISGHKSVSWYQQVLGQGPQFIFQYYEKEERGRGNFPDRFSARQFPNYSSELNVNALLLGDSALYLCASSSGLLGRELFFGEGSRLTVL.

J is TRBJ1-1 and V is TRBV12-3 or TRBV12-4; D unclear. With 3 bases removed from V and 0 bases from J, the gap between germline ends came to 11 bases. This CDR3 spans 15 amino acids. The CDR3 is CASSFTYSLNTEAFF. The CDR3 region has the DNA TGTGCCAGCAGTTTTACCTATAGTCTGAACACTGAAGCTTTCTTT.

This clonotype was seen ten or more times. The chain is built from TRBV7-2 and TRBJ1-6; D may be TRBD1 (5 bases). This CDR3 region has 15 residues. V was trimmed by 2 bases and J by 13 bases, leaving 18 bases between them. Germline CDR1 is SGHTA and CDR2 is FQGNSA. Here the CDR3 DNA reads TGTGCCAGCAGCTTATTTCCGGGAGCAGGGATGCCCCTCCACTTT. Translated, it gives CASSLFPGAGMPLHF.

J is TRBJ1-1 and V is TRBV4-1, with 7 nucleotides matching TRBD1. CDR3 length: 14 residues. Germline assignment: CDR1 MGHRA and CDR2 YSYEKL. The J segment lost 6 bases and the V segment lost 5 bases, leaving 9 bases of the junction unmatched. The CDR3 here is CASSDLTGRAEAFF. In DNA, the CDR3 is TGCGCCAGCAGCGATTTGACAGGGAGAGCTGAAGCTTTCTTT.

In this sample, this clonotype turned up many times. The chain carries TRBV27 and TRBJ1-5, with TRBD1 identical over 7 bases. The CDR3 has 15 residues. V lost 5 bases, J lost 7 bases, and 11 bases stayed unmatched. Germline CDR1 and CDR2: MNHEY and SMNVEV (reference sequence). The CDR3 DNA sequence: TGTGCCAGCAGTACCCCAGACAGGGTGGACCAGCCCCAGCATTTT. Amino acids: CASSTPDRVDQPQHF.

The CDR3, as DNA: TGCAGTGCTAGAGTAGGGCAGGGGGTCTACAATGAGCAGTTCTTC. This sequence encodes CSARVGQGVYNEQFF. This chain connects TRBV20-1 to TRBJ2-1; 7 positions match TRBD1. V lost 1 base and J lost 3; bases outside the gene matches: 6. This CDR3 region has 15 residues. Germline-derived CDR1 and CDR2 are DFQATT and SNEGSKA (reference sequence).

This clonotype showed up just once. With a much larger clone just one base away, this may be a read error. The chain has TRBV25-1 and TRBJ1-4; maybe TRBD1 (5 bases). Germline CDR1 and CDR2: MGHDK and SYGVNS. The CDR3 runs 15 residues. This CDR3 is CASNEGTGPYEKLFF. DNA for the CDR3: TGTGCCAGCAATGAAGGGACTGGGCCGTATGAAAAACTGTTTTTT.

This clonotype was seen a few times. V usage is TRBV2 and J usage is TRBJ2-3; 7 nucleotides line up with TRBD1. Germline CDR1 SNHLY, CDR2 FYNNEI. With V trimmed by 2 bases and J by 2 bases, 13 bases remained unmatched. The CDR3 runs to 18 residues. CDR3: CASSEKRLRDSTTDTQYF. CDR3 coding DNA: TGTGCCAGCAGTGAAAAACGACTACGGGACAGCACCACAGATACGCAGTATTTT. Drawing the rest from reference TRBV2 and TRBJ2-3, the complete variable domain is EPEVTQTPSHQVTQMGQEVILRCVPISNHLYFYWYRQILGQKVEFLVSFYNNEISEKSEIFDDQFSVERPDGSNFTLKIRSTKLEDSAMYFCASSEKRLRDSTTDTQYFGPGTRLTVL.

The sample holds a few counts of this clonotype. The CDR3 here is CASSAKRQPYEQYF. The CDR3 DNA is TGTGCCAGCAGCGCAAAAAGACAGCCCTACGAGCAGTACTTC. The gene calls are TRBV21-1 and TRBJ2-7. TRBV21-1 is tagged as a pseudogene. This CDR3 has 14 amino acids.

Concerning this clonotype: At one of its ends the junction is not consistent with the germline gene, which may arise from a read error. The V and J genes are TRBV2 and TRBJ1-4, with D uncertain. The germline V gene encodes CDR1 SNHLY and CDR2 FYNNEI. The CDR3 consists of 14 residues. This CDR3 reads CASRQDNVNEKPFF. The CDR3 DNA follows: TGTGCCAGTCGTCAGGATAATGTTAATGAAAAACCGTTTTTT.

V gene TRBV20-1 combines with J gene TRBJ2-4; a weak D match, TRBD1 (6 bases). Germline-derived CDR1 and CDR2 are DFQATT and SNEGSKA (reference sequence). The length of the CDR3 is 13 residues. V lost 4 bases to trimming and J lost 3 bases, with 10 bases between them. The CDR3 sequence: CSANWGLKNIQYF. In nucleotides, the CDR3 is TGCAGTGCTAACTGGGGGCTCAAAAACATTCAGTACTTC.